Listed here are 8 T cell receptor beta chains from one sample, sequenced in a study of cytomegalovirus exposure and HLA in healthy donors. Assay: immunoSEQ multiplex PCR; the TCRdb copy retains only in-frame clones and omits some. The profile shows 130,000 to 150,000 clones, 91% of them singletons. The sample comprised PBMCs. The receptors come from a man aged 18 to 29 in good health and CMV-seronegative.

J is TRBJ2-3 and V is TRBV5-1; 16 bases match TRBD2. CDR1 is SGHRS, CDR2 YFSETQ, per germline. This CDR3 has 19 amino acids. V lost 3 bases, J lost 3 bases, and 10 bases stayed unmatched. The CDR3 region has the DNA TGCGCCAGCAGCTGGACCGGGACTAGCGGGAGGGCGGGAACAGATACGCAGTATTTT. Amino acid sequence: CASSWTGTSGRAGTDTQYF. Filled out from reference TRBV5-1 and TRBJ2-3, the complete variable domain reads KAGVTQTPRYLIKTRGQQVTLSCSPISGHRSVSWYQQTPGQGLQFLFEYFSETQRNKGNFPGRFSGRQFSNSRSEMNVSTLELGDSALYLCASSWTGTSGRAGTDTQYFGPGTRLTVL.

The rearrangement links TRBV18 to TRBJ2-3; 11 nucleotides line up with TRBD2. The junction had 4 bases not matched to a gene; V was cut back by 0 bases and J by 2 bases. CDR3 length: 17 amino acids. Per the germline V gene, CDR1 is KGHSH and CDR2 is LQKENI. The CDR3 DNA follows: TGTGCCAGCTCACCACCGCTAGCGGGGGGTTCCACAGATACGCAGTATTTT. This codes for CASSPPLAGGSTDTQYF.

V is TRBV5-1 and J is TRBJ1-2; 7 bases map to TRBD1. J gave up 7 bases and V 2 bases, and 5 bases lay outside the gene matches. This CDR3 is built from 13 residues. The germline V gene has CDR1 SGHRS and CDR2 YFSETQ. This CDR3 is CASSFEGAAGYTF. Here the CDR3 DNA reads TGCGCCAGCAGCTTTGAGGGGGCTGCTGGCTACACCTTC.

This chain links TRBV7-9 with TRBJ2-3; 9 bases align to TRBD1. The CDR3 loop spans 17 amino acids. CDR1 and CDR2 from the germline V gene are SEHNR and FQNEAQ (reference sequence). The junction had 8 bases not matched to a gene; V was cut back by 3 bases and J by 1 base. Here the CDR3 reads CASSLTGTGSRTDTQYF. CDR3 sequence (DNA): TGTGCCAGCAGCTTGACCGGGACAGGGTCCCGCACAGATACGCAGTATTTT.

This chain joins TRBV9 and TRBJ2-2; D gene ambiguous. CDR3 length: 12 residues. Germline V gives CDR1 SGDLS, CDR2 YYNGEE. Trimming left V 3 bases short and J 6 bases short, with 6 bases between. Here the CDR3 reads CASSEPAGELFF. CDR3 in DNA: TGTGCCAGCAGCGAGCCGGCCGGGGAGCTGTTTTTT.

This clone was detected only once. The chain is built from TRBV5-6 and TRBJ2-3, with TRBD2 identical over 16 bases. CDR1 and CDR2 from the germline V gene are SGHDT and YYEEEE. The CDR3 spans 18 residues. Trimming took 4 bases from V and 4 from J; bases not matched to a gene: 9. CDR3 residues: CASSTGLAGGPRADTQYF. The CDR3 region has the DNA TGTGCCAGCAGCACGGGACTAGCGGGGGGGCCTAGGGCAGATACGCAGTATTTT.

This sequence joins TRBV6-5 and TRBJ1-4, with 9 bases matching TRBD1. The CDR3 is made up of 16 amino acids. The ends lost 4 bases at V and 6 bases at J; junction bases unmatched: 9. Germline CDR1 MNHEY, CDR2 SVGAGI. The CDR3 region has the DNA TGTGCCAGCAGTTGGGGTCCGGGACAGGGCGATGAAAAACTGTTTTTT. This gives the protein CASSWGPGQGDEKLFF.

CDR3 DNA sequence: TGTGCCAGCAGCTCCCAGGGAGGGCAGCCCCAGCATTTT. Translating it yields CASSSQGGQPQHF. V gene TRBV7-9 combines with J gene TRBJ1-5; TRBD1 might be the D (5 bases). CDR1 SEHNR and CDR2 FQNEAQ come from the germline V gene (reference sequence). There are 13 residues in the CDR3. Trimming shortened V by 4 bases and J by 7 bases, and 11 bases separated the two germline ends. The full variable domain, rest sourced from reference TRBV7-9 and TRBJ1-5, is DTGVSQNPRHKITKRGQNVTFRCDPISEHNRLYWYRQTLGQGPEFLTYFQNEAQLEKSRLLSDRFSAERPKGSFSTLEIQRTEQGDSAMYLCASSSQGGQPQHFGDGTRLSIL.